A selection of T cell receptor beta chains follows, all from one sample in a study of blood T cell repertoires in COVID-19. Generated by immunoSEQ multiplex PCR, the TCRdb table keeps only in-frame clones and is missing some. Of 200,000 to 300,000 clones detected, less than 90% appear once; the ten largest clones hold over 1.5%. Sequenced input: peripheral blood. All receptors derive from a man younger than 45 with active or convalescent COVID-19. CDR3s leave out the opening cysteine and the closing phenylalanine or tryptophan. Each record gives: CDR3 protein, V gene, J gene.

CDR3: ASSPSQGMNTEAF; V: TRBV5-1; J: TRBJ1-1
CDR3: ASSPLQADGYGYT; V: TRBV18; J: TRBJ1-2
CDR3: ASRSTGVETQY; V: TRBV6-5; J: TRBJ2-5
CDR3: ASSLDSLGQPYNSPLH; V: TRBV7-2; J: TRBJ1-6
CDR3: ASSYGTTGTIGHTQY; V: TRBV6-8; J: TRBJ2-3
CDR3: ASSEGQGGNTIY; V: TRBV2; J: TRBJ1-3
CDR3: ASRLGQVDNEKLF; V: TRBV19; J: TRBJ1-4
CDR3: ASAGGMTYNEQF; V: TRBV5-6; J: TRBJ2-1
CDR3: ASSYPGTGGNTEAF; V: TRBV6-6; J: TRBJ1-1
CDR3: ASSYDRGEVAF; V: TRBV6-5; J: TRBJ1-1
CDR3: ASSKTGDPSSYNSPLH; V: TRBV7-6; J: TRBJ1-6
CDR3: ASRVGQNNQPQH; V: TRBV28; J: TRBJ1-5
CDR3: ASSDLRDLGTQY; V: TRBV7-6; J: TRBJ2-5
CDR3: ASSSGYWDYT; V: TRBV6-2/TRBV6-3; J: TRBJ1-2
CDR3: ASSSKQATNEKLF; V: TRBV5-4; J: TRBJ1-4
CDR3: ASSQGGPARNTIY; V: TRBV3-1/TRBV3-2; J: TRBJ1-3
CDR3: ASRPRLDQPQH; V: TRBV2; J: TRBJ1-5
CDR3: ASSPAGQGQETQY; V: TRBV6-5; J: TRBJ2-5
CDR3: ATSDASGGAREDTQY; V: TRBV24-1; J: TRBJ2-3
CDR3: ASSLGRYNNSPLH; V: TRBV5-6; J: TRBJ1-6
CDR3: ASSLGSSRDYGYT; V: TRBV5-4; J: TRBJ1-2
CDR3: ASSDPGRLYNEQF; V: TRBV19; J: TRBJ2-1
CDR3: ASSSRLQGPEQY; V: TRBV11-2; J: TRBJ2-7
CDR3: ASSVGHSNQPQH; V: TRBV4-1; J: TRBJ1-5
CDR3: ASSLVAGGYNEQF; V: TRBV7-2; J: TRBJ2-1
CDR3: ASSIWTEGEKLF; V: TRBV19; J: TRBJ1-4
CDR3: ASSPGALPGGRYGYT; V: TRBV9; J: TRBJ1-2
CDR3: ASSFLHRGDGTDTQY; V: TRBV5-1; J: TRBJ2-3
CDR3: ASSLPGGGYGYT; V: TRBV19; J: TRBJ1-2